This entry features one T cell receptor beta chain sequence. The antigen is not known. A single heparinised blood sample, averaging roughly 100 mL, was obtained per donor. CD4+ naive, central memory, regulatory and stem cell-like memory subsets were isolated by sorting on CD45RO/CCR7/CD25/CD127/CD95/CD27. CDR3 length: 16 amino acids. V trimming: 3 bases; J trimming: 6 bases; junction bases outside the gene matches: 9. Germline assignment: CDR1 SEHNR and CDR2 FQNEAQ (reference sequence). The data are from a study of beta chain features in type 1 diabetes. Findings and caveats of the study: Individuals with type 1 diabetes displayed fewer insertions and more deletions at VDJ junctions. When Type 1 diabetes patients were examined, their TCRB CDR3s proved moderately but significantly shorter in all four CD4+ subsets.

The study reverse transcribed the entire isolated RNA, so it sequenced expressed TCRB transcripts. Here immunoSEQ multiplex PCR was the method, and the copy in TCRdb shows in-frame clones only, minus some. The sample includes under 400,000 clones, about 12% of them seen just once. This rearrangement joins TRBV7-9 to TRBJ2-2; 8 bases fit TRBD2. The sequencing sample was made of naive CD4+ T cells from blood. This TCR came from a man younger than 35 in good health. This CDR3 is CASSFGGGRPPGELFF. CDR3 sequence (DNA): TGTGCCAGCAGCTTTGGGGGCGGGAGGCCCCCCGGGGAGCTGTTTTTT.